The T cell receptor beta chain under discussion was sequenced for a study of spatial heterogeneity in lung cancer. Whole-study context: Sequencing covered available follow-up PBMC samples collected a median of about two years after resection.

Time point described: blood at routine non-recurrence follow-up after resection. The authors sequenced whole RNA from tumor, nontumor lung or frozen PBMC without sorting. CDR1 SGHRS and CDR2 YFSETQ come from the germline V gene. The CDR3 spans 16 residues. The ends were cut back, 6 bases at V and 4 bases at J, with 21 bases in the middle. From the 5' RACE reads, TCRdb called clonotypes with MiXCR, one entry per CDR3 protein. The profile shows roughly 99,000 distinct CDR3 sequences, approximately 19% of them singletons. This chain connects TRBV5-1 to TRBJ2-3; possibly TRBD1 or TRBD2 for D (5 bases each). The clonotype was recovered from a male donor with early-stage non-small cell lung cancer. Specimen: PBMCs, collected at follow-up. The DNA of the CDR3 is TGCGCCAGCACTTCCTCAATCGGGGCTCGGTCAGATACGCAGTATTTT. Its protein is CASTSSIGARSDTQYF.